The present entry profiles one TCR beta chain with its context. Using a J-beta primer mix together with a sample-barcoded 5' primer, a second PCR was run for roughly 6 to 11 cycles. Via MiXCR, TCRdb re-called the 5' RACE reads, giving one row per CDR3 protein. The sample consists of roughly 900,000 distinct CDR3 sequences, around 46% of them appearing once. The data belong to a study of blood T cells in healthy people across ages. Donors ranged from roughly 6 to 90 years old and were healthy Caucasians in Russia. In each sample, at least 7 million PBMCs were isolated. Sequenced sample: blood. The clonotype was recovered from a man between 25 and 39 years old in good health.

The CDR3 DNA reads TGTGCCAGCAGCCATTACAGGGACCGCACAGATACGCAGTATTTT. This gives the protein CASSHYRDRTDTQYF. The chain links TRBV7-2 to TRBJ2-3, with D possibly matching TRBD1 (6 bases). Germline lookup yields CDR1 SGHTA and CDR2 FQGNSA. Trimming removed 5 bases at V and 1 base at J, with 13 bases between. The CDR3 is 15 amino acids.